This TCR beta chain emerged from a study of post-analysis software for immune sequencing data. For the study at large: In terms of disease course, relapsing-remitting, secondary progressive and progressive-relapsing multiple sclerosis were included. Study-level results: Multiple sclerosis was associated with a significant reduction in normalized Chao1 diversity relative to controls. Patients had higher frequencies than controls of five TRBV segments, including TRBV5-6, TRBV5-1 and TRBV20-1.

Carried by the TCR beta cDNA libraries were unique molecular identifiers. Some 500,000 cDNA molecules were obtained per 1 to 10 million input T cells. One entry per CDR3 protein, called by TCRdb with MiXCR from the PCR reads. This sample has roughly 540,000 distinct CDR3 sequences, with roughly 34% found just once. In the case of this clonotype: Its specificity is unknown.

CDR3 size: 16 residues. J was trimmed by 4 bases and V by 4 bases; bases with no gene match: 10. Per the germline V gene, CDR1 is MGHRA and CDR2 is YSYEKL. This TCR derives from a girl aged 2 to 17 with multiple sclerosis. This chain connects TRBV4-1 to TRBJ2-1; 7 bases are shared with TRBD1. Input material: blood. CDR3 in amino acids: CASSPPGQKKYNEQFF. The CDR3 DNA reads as TGCGCCAGCAGCCCCCCGGGACAGAAGAAATACAATGAGCAGTTCTTC.